This TCR beta chain is from a study of blood T cells in healthy people across ages. This clonotype was counted between two and nine times. Donor samples were obtained from healthy Caucasian individuals from Russia, aged 6 to 90. The V gene lost 5 bases and the J gene lost 2 bases, with 17 bases spanning the gap. Germline V gene data show CDR1 as MNHNS and CDR2 as SASEGT. There are 16 residues in the CDR3. For the second PCR, which ran for about 7 to 11 cycles, a sample-barcoded 5' primer and a J-beta primer mix were used. TCRdb called the 5' RACE reads again in MiXCR, with one record for every CDR3 protein. The sample holds 1,800,000 or so distinct CDR3 sequences, roughly two fifths seen once.

The sequence was collected from a human donor in good health. Sequenced material: blood. The rearrangement uses TRBV6-1 and TRBJ2-3; tentative D call: TRBD2 (6 bases). CDR3 sequence (DNA): TGTGCCAGCAGTCCCCGGGGGAGAGGAGACACAGATACGCAGTATTTT. This gives the protein CASSPRGRGDTDTQYF.